A single sample gave rise to the 11 T cell receptor beta chains below, sequenced in a study of CD8 T cells in ankylosing spondylitis (dated by TCRdb to about 2017). The library was built by means of 5' RACE. TCRdb lists the instrument as Illumina HiSeq 2500. The public reads were reanalyzed by TCRdb: fastp trimming at Q25, MiXCR alignment, in-frame beta chains only. When rows share a CDR3 protein, they turn into one entry using the most common DNA and genes. A total of 200,000 or so distinct CDR3 sequences appear in this sample, around 13% of them only once. 11% of the sample belongs to the ten largest clones. The sample taken for sequencing was blood, either unsorted or a sorted T cell fraction (not recorded which). The origin of the receptors is a female donor with ankylosing spondylitis or in good health (not recorded which).

This clonotype appeared many times. The V and J genes are TRBV5-1 and TRBJ1-1, with no clear D. Per the germline V gene, CDR1 is SGHRS and CDR2 is YFSETQ. The CDR3 is 13 residues long. V shed 2 bases and J shed 1 base, with 6 bases lying between them. The CDR3 sequence: CASSFVGNTEAFF. DNA of the CDR3: TGCGCCAGCAGCTTCGTAGGGAACACTGAAGCTTTCTTT.

The rearrangement links TRBV20-1 to TRBJ2-3; 10 bases fit TRBD2. CDR1 is DFQATT and CDR2 is SNEGSKA in the germline V gene (reference sequence). The CDR3 spans 15 residues. V was pared by 2 bases and J by 1 base, with 3 bases of the junction left unmatched. CDR3 sequence reads: CSARRLAGGTDTQYF. CDR3 DNA: TGCAGTGCTAGACGGCTAGCGGGGGGCACAGATACGCAGTATTTT.

This clonotype has ten or more counts. The CDR3 nucleotides read TGCGCCAGCAGCCCAAGGGGTCAGGGGGCGCGCACCGGGGAGCTGTTTTTT. Its protein is CASSPRGQGARTGELFF. The chain carries TRBV5-1 and TRBJ2-2; 8 nucleotides agree with TRBD1. CDR3 size: 17 residues. Germline-derived CDR1 and CDR2 are SGHRS and YFSETQ. The V and J ends lost 4 bases and 4 bases, in that order; junction bases with no gene match: 12. Complete variable domain (other parts from reference TRBV5-1 and TRBJ2-2): KAGVTQTPRYLIKTRGQQVTLSCSPISGHRSVSWYQQTPGQGLQFLFEYFSETQRNKGNFPGRFSGRQFSNSRSEMNVSTLELGDSALYLCASSPRGQGARTGELFFGEGSRLTVL.

This clonotype has a handful of counts. The chain uses TRBV10-3 and TRBJ2-5; possibly TRBD2 for D (6 bases). V dropped 0 bases and J dropped 1 base, with 6 bases sitting between them. CDR1 is ENHRY, CDR2 SYGVKD, per germline. CDR3 size: 14 residues. CDR3 in amino acids: CAISESTSQETQYF. Here the CDR3 DNA reads TGTGCCATCAGTGAGTCGACTAGCCAAGAGACCCAGTACTTC.

The chain recombines TRBV12-5 with TRBJ1-5; D unresolved. This CDR3 is 14 amino acids long. The germline CDR1 and CDR2 sequences are LGHNT and FRNRAP. The V gene lost 7 bases and the J gene lost 3 bases, with 13 bases spanning the gap. CDR3 DNA: TGTGCTAGTGCCTTCGGACGGAACAATCAGCCCCAGCATTTT. It translates to CASAFGRNNQPQHF.

On this clonotype: This sequence may be a read error, since a much larger clone differs from it by one base. The chain couples TRBV3-1 to TRBJ2-7, with D hard to call. The CDR3 runs to 14 residues. Germline lookup yields CDR1 LGHDT and CDR2 YNNKEL (reference sequence). The chain's CDR3 is CASNQEGSSHEQYF. CDR3 DNA: TGTGCCAGCAACCAAGAAGGAAGTTCCCACGAGCAGTACTTC.

On this clonotype: A clone one base away is much larger, so this may be a read error. The genes are TRBV20-1 and TRBJ2-5; TRBD1 might be the D (6 bases). The CDR3 is 14 amino acids. V was shortened by 7 bases and J by 2 bases, with 17 bases between the two germline ends. From germline, CDR1 is DFQATT and CDR2 SNEGSKA (reference sequence). The CDR3 DNA reads as TGCAGTGTTAGGCCGGGACACAGTCAAGAGACCCAGTACTTC. It encodes CSVRPGHSQETQYF.

This clonotype was seen only once. The J gene is TRBJ2-6, the V gene TRBV11-3; D remains unclear. The CDR3 has 15 amino acids. Germline V gene data show CDR1 as SGHNT and CDR2 as YENEEA. Trimming took 5 bases from V and 1 from J, leaving 9 bases between them. The CDR3 is CASSPMGSGANVLTF. The CDR3 region has the DNA TGTGCCAGCAGCCCTATGGGTTCTGGGGCCAACGTCCTGACTTTC.

Ten or more counts support this clonotype. The V and J genes are TRBV7-2 and TRBJ2-3; unclear D gene. The CDR3 runs to 14 residues. Germline V gene sequence: CDR1 SGHTA, CDR2 FQGNSA. Trimming left V 2 bases short and J 3 bases short, with 9 bases between. DNA for the CDR3: TGTGCCAGCAGCTTAACCCCCGTGACAGATACGCAGTATTTT. It codes for CASSLTPVTDTQYF.

This clonotype was recorded many times. The V gene is TRBV5-1, the J gene TRBJ1-6; TRBD1 agrees at 7 bases. The V gene's germline CDR1 is SGHRS and CDR2 YFSETQ. Germline trimming cut 3 bases from V and 7 bases from J; bases unmatched to any gene: 7. There are 15 residues in the CDR3. The CDR3 DNA sequence: TGCGCCAGCAGCTCGGCCGGGACAGACAATTCACCCCTCCACTTT. Its translation is CASSSAGTDNSPLHF.

This clonotype was observed a handful of times. The gene calls are TRBV12-3 or TRBV12-4 and TRBJ1-1; D is unresolved. V was pared by 5 bases and J by 4 bases, with 17 bases between. The CDR3 totals 15 residues. CDR3 DNA sequence: TGTGCCAGCAGTCCCAGGTCGCCCCGAGGCACTGAAGCTTTCTTT. It yields the protein CASSPRSPRGTEAFF.